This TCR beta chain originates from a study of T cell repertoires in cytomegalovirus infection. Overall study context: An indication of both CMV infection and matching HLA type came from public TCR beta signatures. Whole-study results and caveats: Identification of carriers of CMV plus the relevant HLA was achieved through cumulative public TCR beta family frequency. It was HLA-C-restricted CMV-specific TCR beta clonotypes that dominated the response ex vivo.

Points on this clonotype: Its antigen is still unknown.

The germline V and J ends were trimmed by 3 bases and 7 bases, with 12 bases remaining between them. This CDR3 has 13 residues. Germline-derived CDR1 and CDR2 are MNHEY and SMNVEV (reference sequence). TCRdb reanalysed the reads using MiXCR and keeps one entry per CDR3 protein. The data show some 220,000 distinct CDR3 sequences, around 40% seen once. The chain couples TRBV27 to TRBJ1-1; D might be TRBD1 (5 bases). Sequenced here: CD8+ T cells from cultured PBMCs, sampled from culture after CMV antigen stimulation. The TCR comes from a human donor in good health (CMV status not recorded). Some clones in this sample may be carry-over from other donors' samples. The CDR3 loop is CASSFWGTGEAFF. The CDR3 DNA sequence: TGTGCCAGCAGTTTTTGGGGGACGGGTGAAGCTTTCTTT.